Described below is a single T cell receptor beta chain sequence and its context. These data are taken from a study of blood T cell repertoires in COVID-19. Study summary: Samples came from the United States, Italy and Spain, spanning acute and convalescent COVID-19. T cells, B-cell-depleted T cells, or PBMCs supplied cDNA or gDNA.

CDR3 size: 15 residues. The germline V and J ends were trimmed by 0 bases and 2 bases, with 10 bases remaining between them. Germline CDR1 is LGHNA and CDR2 is YSLEER. Original data processing: Estimation of nucleated cell counts relied on the amplification of reference gene primers. Using immunoSEQ multiplex PCR, the repertoire was profiled, and TCRdb retains in-frame clones only, with some absent. Clone size and V and J calls were adopted from that table, with D and trimming inferred from the DNA. Counted here are around 100,000 clones, around 90% occurring once; the ten biggest clones make up roughly 11%.

The TCR sequence derives from a man older than 75 with acute or convalescent COVID-19. The sequenced sample consisted of peripheral blood. The gene calls are TRBV4-3 and TRBJ1-1, with D perhaps TRBD1 (5 bases). The CDR3 reads CASSQDRQGNTEAFF. In DNA, the CDR3 is TGCGCCAGCAGCCAAGATCGGCAGGGAAACACTGAAGCTTTCTTT.